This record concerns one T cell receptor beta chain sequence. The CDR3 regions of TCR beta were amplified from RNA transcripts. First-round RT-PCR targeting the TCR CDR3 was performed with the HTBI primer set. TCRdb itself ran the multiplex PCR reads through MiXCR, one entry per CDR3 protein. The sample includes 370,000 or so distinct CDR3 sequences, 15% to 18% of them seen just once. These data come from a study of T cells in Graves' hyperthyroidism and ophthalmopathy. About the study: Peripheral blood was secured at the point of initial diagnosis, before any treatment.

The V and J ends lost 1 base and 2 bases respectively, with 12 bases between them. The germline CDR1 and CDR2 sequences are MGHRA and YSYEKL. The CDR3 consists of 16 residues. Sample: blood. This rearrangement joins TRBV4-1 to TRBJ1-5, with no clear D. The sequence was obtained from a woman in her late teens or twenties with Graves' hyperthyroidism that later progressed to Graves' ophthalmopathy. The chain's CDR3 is CASSQVPYRRNQPQHF. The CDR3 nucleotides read TGCGCCAGCAGCCAAGTACCTTATCGGCGCAATCAGCCCCAGCATTTT.